The 18 T cell receptor beta chains listed next were all sequenced from one sample in a study of Graves' ophthalmopathy and Graves' hyperthyroidism. Beta-chain TCR CDR3 regions were amplified from RNA transcripts. An initial RT-PCR round employing HTBI primers preceded a second-round multiplex PCR. TCRdb independently ran MiXCR on the multiplex PCR reads; one entry per CDR3 protein. The sample has 40,000 to 50,000 distinct CDR3 sequences, about 50% seen once. The sequenced sample was peripheral blood. These receptors were obtained from an adult man with Graves' ophthalmopathy.

The rearrangement uses TRBV12-3 or TRBV12-4 and TRBJ1-5, with D possibly being TRBD1 (6 bases). This CDR3 is built from 15 residues. The V end lost 4 bases, the J end lost 1 base, and 11 bases lay between the germline ends. The CDR3 region is CASSSGTNSNQPQHF. For the CDR3, the DNA is TGTGCCAGCAGTTCGGGGACAAACAGCAATCAGCCCCAGCATTTT.

V and J are TRBV24-1 and TRBJ2-3; D call uncertain. V was pared by 2 bases and J by 2 bases, with 4 bases between. This CDR3 spans 13 amino acids. The germline V gene encodes CDR1 KGHDR and CDR2 SFDVKD. The CDR3 bases are TGTGCCACCAGTGATTCGACCACAGATACGCAGTATTTT. It encodes CATSDSTTDTQYF.

Concerning this clonotype itself: At one boundary the junction diverges from the germline segment, which might be a read error. The chain recombines TRBV11-3 with TRBJ2-1; unclear D gene. CDR1 SGHNT and CDR2 YENEEA come from the germline V gene. The CDR3 extends over 13 amino acids. Here the CDR3 reads CASSLAAYNGQLF. The CDR3 DNA sequence: TGTGCCAGCAGCTTAGCAGCTTACAATGGGCAGCTCTTC.

This clonotype was detected only once. A read error is possible here, since a much larger clone lies one base away. Likely a read error: the CDR3 ends without its conserved phenylalanine or tryptophan. This chain joins TRBV28 and TRBJ1-5, with D possibly matching TRBD1 (5 bases). The CDR3 consists of 15 residues. V was trimmed by 4 bases and J by 4 bases, leaving 14 bases between them. The germline gives CDR1 MDHEN, CDR2 SYDVKM. The DNA for the CDR3 is TGTGCCAGCAGTTCTCGGGACGTAACTAATCAGCCCCAGCATCTT. It yields the protein CASSSRDVTNQPQHL.

This sequence joins TRBV5-1 and TRBJ1-2; unclear D gene. This CDR3 has 14 residues. Trimming took 2 bases from V and 0 from J, leaving 8 bases between them. Germline CDR1 reads SGHRS; CDR2 reads YFSETQ. CDR3 protein: CASSFELANYGYTF. As DNA, the CDR3 is TGCGCCAGCAGCTTTGAGTTAGCTAACTATGGCTACACCTTC.

The J gene is TRBJ1-5, the V gene TRBV7-2; D not resolved. The CDR3 consists of 14 residues. CDR1 SGHTA and CDR2 FQGNSA come from the germline V gene. Trimming took off 1 base at V and 14 bases at J, with 18 bases between the two ends. In DNA form, the CDR3 reads TGTGCCAGCAGCTTAGGCAGAGGGCGTTTTTCCGAGCATTTT. Its protein is CASSLGRGRFSEHF.

The rearrangement links TRBV24-1 to TRBJ1-4, with a tentative D call TRBD1 (5 bases). The CDR3 totals 16 residues. Trimming left V 7 bases short and J 0 bases short, with 14 bases between. Germline V gene lookup returns CDR1 KGHDR and CDR2 SFDVKD. CDR3 in DNA: TGTGCCACCAGCAGTTACACGGGGGCAACTAATGAAAAACTGTTTTTT. It yields the protein CATSSYTGATNEKLFF.

This clonotype was seen repeatedly, ten times or more. With a much larger clone just one base away, this may be a read error. The chain is built from TRBV6-5 and TRBJ1-2; TRBD1 matches 9 bases. J was trimmed by 4 bases and V by 8 bases; bases with no gene match: 5. Germline CDR1 MNHEY, CDR2 SVGAGI. The CDR3 loop spans 13 amino acids. The CDR3, as DNA: TGTGCCAGCGGGACAGGGATGGTCTATGGCTACACCTTC. It codes for CASGTGMVYGYTF.

In this sample, this clonotype turned up many times. The chain uses TRBV7-3 and TRBJ2-7, with D hard to call. The CDR3 is 12 amino acids. Trimming took 1 base from V and 5 from J, leaving 6 bases between them. Looked up from germline, CDR1 is SGHTA and CDR2 is FQGTGA. CDR3 DNA sequence: TGTGCCAGCAGCTTAATGGGAAACGAGCAGTACTTC. It specifies CASSLMGNEQYF.

The rearrangement joins TRBV2 to TRBJ2-5, with D perhaps matching TRBD2 (6 bases). Deletions cut 3 bases from V and 5 bases from J, with 13 bases between. The CDR3 is 14 amino acids. The germline gives CDR1 SNHLY, CDR2 FYNNEI. The CDR3 is CASSERPGGETQYF. The CDR3 DNA reads TGTGCCAGCAGTGAGCGGCCAGGAGGGGAGACCCAGTACTTC.

J is TRBJ2-3 and V is TRBV7-8; 7 positions agree with TRBD2. Germline V gives CDR1 SGHVS, CDR2 FQNEAQ. The CDR3 totals 15 residues. The V gene end was trimmed by 5 bases and the J gene end by 5 bases; junction bases not matched to a gene: 10. The chain's CDR3 is CASSLLQGGIDTQYF. The CDR3 DNA reads as TGTGCCAGCAGCCTTCTCCAGGGAGGGATAGATACGCAGTATTTT. Looking up the rest from reference TRBV7-8 and TRBJ2-3 gives the full variable domain: GAGVSQSPRYKVAKRGQDVALRCDPISGHVSLFWYQQALGQGPEFLTYFQNEAQLDKSGLPSDRFFAERPEGSVSTLKIQRTQQEDSAVYLCASSLLQGGIDTQYFGPGTRLTVL.

This clonotype was recorded at least ten times. V and J are TRBV5-6 and TRBJ2-1, with 11 bases matching TRBD2. Trimming took 4 bases from V and 7 from J; bases not matched to a gene: 7. CDR3 length equals 15 residues. CDR1 and CDR2 from the germline V gene are SGHDT and YYEEEE. CDR3 nucleotide sequence: TGTGCCAGCAGCCCTAGCGGGGGGAGAACGAATGAGCAGTTCTTC. It is translated as CASSPSGGRTNEQFF.

This clonotype appeared many times. The chain joins TRBV6-5 to TRBJ1-2, with 7 bases lining up with TRBD1. This CDR3 region has 15 residues. V was clipped by 7 bases and J by 4 bases; unmatched bases: 12. Germline CDR1 and CDR2: MNHEY and SVGAGI. The CDR3 protein is CASKPPTGSSYGYTF. The CDR3 region has the DNA TGTGCCAGCAAGCCCCCGACAGGGTCCAGCTATGGCTACACCTTC.

In its sample, this clonotype was seen a few times. V is TRBV30 and J is TRBJ2-3; 8 bases are a match to TRBD1. Germline trimming cut 0 bases from V and 2 bases from J; bases unmatched to any gene: 4. The CDR3 length is 15 residues. CDR1 is GTSNPN and CDR2 is SVGIG in the germline V gene (reference sequence). The CDR3 bases are TGTGCCTGGAGTGTATGGGACAGGACCACAGATACGCAGTATTTT. This encodes CAWSVWDRTTDTQYF.

This clonotype was observed at least ten times. This chain connects TRBV20-1 to TRBJ2-1; TRBD2 agrees at 13 bases. With 3 bases clipped from V and 1 base from J, the junction kept 6 bases outside the gene matches. This CDR3 spans 17 amino acids. CDR1 is DFQATT and CDR2 is SNEGSKA in the germline V gene (reference sequence). The chain's CDR3 is CSARGLAGSRSYNEQFF. The DNA for the CDR3 is TGCAGTGCTAGGGGACTAGCGGGATCTAGATCCTACAATGAGCAGTTCTTC.

This clonotype was counted many times. This may come from a read error, since a much larger clone is one base off. V is TRBV20-1 and J is TRBJ2-7; D is ambiguous. In germline, CDR1 is DFQATT, CDR2 SNEGSKA (reference sequence). The CDR3 is 16 amino acids. The V and J ends lost 1 base and 2 bases respectively, with 18 bases between them. CDR3 nucleotides: TGCAGTGCTAGAGGGAATGACAACTTGGGCGCCTACGAGCAGTACTTC. It yields the protein CSARGNDNLGAYEQYF.

This clonotype came up many times. V and J are TRBV12-3 or TRBV12-4 and TRBJ2-3; 7 bases fit TRBD2. V was clipped by 3 bases and J by 2 bases; unmatched bases: 8. The CDR3 runs to 16 residues. In nucleotides, the CDR3 is TGTGCCAGCAGTTTCTTCGCGGGAGTGGCCACAGATACGCAGTATTTT. Its protein is CASSFFAGVATDTQYF.

This chain joins TRBV19 and TRBJ2-2, with a weak D call TRBD1 (5 bases). The length of the CDR3 is 16 residues. CDR1 is LNHDA, CDR2 SQIVND, per germline (reference sequence). Trimming stripped 1 base from V and 6 bases from J, with 15 bases between. CDR3 amino acids: CASSIAGRVESGELFF. Here the CDR3 DNA reads TGTGCCAGTAGTATAGCGGGCAGGGTTGAGTCCGGGGAGCTGTTTTTT.